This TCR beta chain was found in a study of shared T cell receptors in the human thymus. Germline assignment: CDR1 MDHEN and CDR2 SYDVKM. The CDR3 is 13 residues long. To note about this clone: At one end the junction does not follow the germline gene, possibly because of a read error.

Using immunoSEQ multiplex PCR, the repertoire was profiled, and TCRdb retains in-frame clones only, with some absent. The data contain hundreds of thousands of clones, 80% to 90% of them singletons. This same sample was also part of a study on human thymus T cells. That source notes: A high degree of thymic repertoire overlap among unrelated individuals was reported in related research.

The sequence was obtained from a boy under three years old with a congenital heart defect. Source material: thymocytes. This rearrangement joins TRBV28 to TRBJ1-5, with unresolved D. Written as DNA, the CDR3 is TGTGCCAGCAATTTACTTAGAAATCAGCCCCAGCATTTT. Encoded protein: CASNLLRNQPQHF.